A selection of T cell receptor beta chains follows, all from one sample in a study of CD8 T cells in ankylosing spondylitis. TCRdb passed the 5' RACE reads through MiXCR, listing each CDR3 protein once. The sample lists 150,000 to 250,000 distinct CDR3 sequences; roughly 13% were seen once. The material sequenced was blood, either unsorted or a sorted T cell fraction (not recorded which). These receptors all stem from a male donor with ankylosing spondylitis or in good health (not recorded which). CDR3s include the opening cysteine and the closing phenylalanine or tryptophan. The order of the fields is V gene, D gene, J gene, clone size, CDR3 DNA, CDR3 protein. The D gene is left open where the match is weak. Size is stated for part of the rows, as once, few or many counts, or as a class when the clone is expanded.

>TRBV4-1|.|TRBJ1-1|.
TGCGCCAGCAGCCCGGGACGGTCGAACACTGAAGCTTTCTTT
CASSPGRSNTEAFF
>TRBV12-3/TRBV12-4|.|TRBJ2-2|many
TGTGCCAGCAGTTTAAAGCTGCGGCCGAACACCGGGGAGCTGTTTTTT
CASSLKLRPNTGELFF
>TRBV6-1|.|TRBJ1-1|many
TGTGCCAGCAGGACTCCGGACGGGAAGAACACTGAAGCTTTCTTT
CASRTPDGKNTEAFF
>TRBV5-1|TRBD1|TRBJ1-2|.
TGCGCCAGCAGCTTGGCCTGGGACAGGGGGCTGAACTATGGCTACACCTTC
CASSLAWDRGLNYGYTF
>TRBV12-3/TRBV12-4|.|TRBJ1-2|.
TGTGCCAGCAGTTATACGGCTAACCTACTCTATGGCTACACCTTC
CASSYTANLLYGYTF
>TRBV27|TRBD1|TRBJ2-1|.
TGTGCCAGCACCTTAGGGGGACAGGGAAGCTACAATGAGCAGTTCTTC
CASTLGGQGSYNEQFF
>TRBV11-2|.|TRBJ2-7|.
TGTGCCAGCAGCTTAGGGGGTGAGGAGCAGTACTTC
CASSLGGEEQYF
>TRBV6-5|.|TRBJ2-3|.
TGTGCCAGCAGTTACTTCGAGGCGGGTCGAGGGGTAGATACGCAGTATTTT
CASSYFEAGRGVDTQYF
>TRBV4-2|.|TRBJ2-6|.
TGTGCCAGCAGCCAAGAAGTCAGGGTCCCTGCTGGGGCCAACGTCCTGACTTTC
CASSQEVRVPAGANVLTF
>TRBV7-9|.|TRBJ1-1|.
TGTGCCAGCAGCCCAGGCCCAACGATAAACACTGAAGCTTTCTTT
CASSPGPTINTEAFF
>TRBV7-6|TRBD1|TRBJ2-7|.
TGTGCCAGCAGCTTACTTCGGACAGGGTCCCCCGAGCAGTACTTC
CASSLLRTGSPEQYF
>TRBV20-1|.|TRBJ2-1|.
TGCAGTGCTCGAGTTTTGAGGGTTTCCTACAATGAGCAGTTCTTC
CSARVLRVSYNEQFF
>TRBV29-1|.|TRBJ2-1|.
TGCAGCGGCCTGAAGGCGACAGAGCAGTTCTTC
CSGLKATEQFF
>TRBV30|TRBD1|TRBJ2-1|.
TGTGCCTGGAGTGCGACAGGGGTTGATGAGCAGTTCTTC
CAWSATGVDEQFF
>TRBV10-3|.|TRBJ2-7|many
TGTGCCATCAGTCCGGACAGTACCTACGAGCAGTACTTC
CAISPDSTYEQYF
>TRBV6-1|TRBD2|TRBJ2-3|.
TGTGCCACCTCGCGTCTAGCGGGAGATAACACAGATACGCAGTATTTT
CATSRLAGDNTDTQYF
>TRBV3-1|TRBD1|TRBJ2-1|.
TGTGCCAGCAGCCAAGAAGGGGACAGGGGCCGCTTCTTC
CASSQEGDRGRFF
>TRBV6-5|TRBD2|TRBJ2-1|few
TGTGCCAGCAGTTACGGGAGGACTAGCGGGTACAATGAGCAGTTCTTC
CASSYGRTSGYNEQFF
>TRBV4-1|.|TRBJ1-2|.
TGCGCCAGCAGCCAAGATCTCAGGGCCGCCTATGGCTACACCTTC
CASSQDLRAAYGYTF
>TRBV6-5|.|TRBJ1-1|few
TGTGCCAGCAGTTACTCTTCGGGGATCACTGAAGCTTTCTTT
CASSYSSGITEAFF
>TRBV20-1|TRBD2|TRBJ2-2|few
TGCAGTGCTAGAGATTTAAGAGCGGGGGACACCGGGGAGCTGTTTTTT
CSARDLRAGDTGELFF
>TRBV4-1|TRBD1|TRBJ2-2|few
TGCGCCAGCAGCCAAGTACAGGGGGCGGTAGGCGGGGAGCTGTTTTTT
CASSQVQGAVGGELFF
>TRBV20-1|TRBD2|TRBJ2-1|.
TGCAGTGCTAGAGACGTCACTAGCGGGAGGGTTAATGAGCAGTTCTTC
CSARDVTSGRVNEQFF
>TRBV7-9|.|TRBJ2-7|few
TGTGCCAGCAGCTCAAGTCCCAGCCCCTACGAGCAGTACTTC
CASSSSPSPYEQYF
>TRBV12-3/TRBV12-4|.|TRBJ2-5|few
TGTGCCAGCAGATTGACGGTGGAAGAGACCCAGTACTTC
CASRLTVEETQYF
>TRBV20-1|.|TRBJ2-1|few
TGCAGTGCTAGAGATTGGCGGCACAATGAGCAGTTCTTC
CSARDWRHNEQFF
>TRBV11-2|TRBD2|TRBJ2-7|few
TGTGCCAGCAGCCCTGGGACTAGCGGGAGAGGGTACGAGCAGTACTTC
CASSPGTSGRGYEQYF
>TRBV3-1|.|TRBJ1-3|many
TGTGCCAGCAGCCAAGGTGGCCCCACAGGCACCATATATTTT
CASSQGGPTGTIYF